In this sample, the clone carrying this TCR beta chain turned up once. Original processing notes: Amplification of reference gene primers was used by the study to estimate nucleated cell counts. This table comes from immunoSEQ multiplex PCR, and its TCRdb copy is limited to in-frame clones, with some not included. V and J calls and clone size follow that table, whereas D and trimming were derived from the DNA. The sample lists 120,000 or so clones, 84% occurring once. Germline trimming cut 5 bases from V and 3 bases from J; bases unmatched to any gene: 12. The CDR3 has 16 residues. Germline V lookup: CDR1 KGHSH, CDR2 LQKENI. The entry originates in a study of blood T cell repertoires in COVID-19. Overall study: In each case, the material was cDNA or gDNA derived from T cells, B-cell-depleted T cells, or PBMCs.

The sequence came from a woman aged 30 to 39 who had recovered from COVID-19. The material sequenced was peripheral blood. V and J are TRBV18 and TRBJ2-7; 8 bases are shared with TRBD1. The CDR3 here is CASSFQDRTGHYEQYF. The DNA of the CDR3 is TGTGCCAGCTCATTCCAAGACAGGACAGGGCACTACGAGCAGTACTTC.